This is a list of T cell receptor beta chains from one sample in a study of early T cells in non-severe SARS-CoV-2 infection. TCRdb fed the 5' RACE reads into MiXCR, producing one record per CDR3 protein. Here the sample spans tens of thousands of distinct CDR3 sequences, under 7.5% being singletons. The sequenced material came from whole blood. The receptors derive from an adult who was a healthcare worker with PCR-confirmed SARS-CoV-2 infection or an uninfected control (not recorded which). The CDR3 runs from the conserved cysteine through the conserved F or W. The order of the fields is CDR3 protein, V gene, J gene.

CASSQDLAAGGTDTQYF,TRBV4-3,TRBJ2-3
CASSLGGLAGSDTQYF,TRBV28,TRBJ2-3
CASSPNEGSGGYTF,TRBV12-3/TRBV12-4,TRBJ1-2
CSISRDVAYEQYF,TRBV29-1,TRBJ2-7
CASSVEVAEYNEQFF,TRBV9,TRBJ2-1
CASSLDRPSSYNSPLHF,TRBV7-9,TRBJ1-6
CSAESGSDSYEQYF,TRBV20-1,TRBJ2-7
CASRTDLSGANVLTF,TRBV2,TRBJ2-6
CASSEGTVNQPQHF,TRBV9,TRBJ1-5
CSVVKAGNEKLFF,TRBV29-1,TRBJ1-4
CASSQEASGIPETQYF,TRBV4-1,TRBJ2-5